The entry below describes one T cell receptor (beta chain). Its antigen is still unknown. V lost 7 bases, J lost 2 bases, and 5 bases stayed unmatched. CDR1 and CDR2 from the germline V gene are MDHEN and SYDVKM. The length of the CDR3 is 13 residues. PCR used 60 Vbeta primers and 13 Jbeta primers. Assay used: immunoSEQ multiplex PCR; TCRdb lists only in-frame clones, some missing. This table holds 90,000 to 110,000 clones, about 80% found once. This sample was included in a study of cytomegalovirus exposure and HLA in healthy donors. Study information: Of some 400 genotyped donors, 81% grouped in the Caucasian-associated ancestry cluster. Study-level results: Across donors, sequencing depth was assumed by presence/absence analyses to be roughly uniform. Highest at DRB1 and lowest at HLA-C, TCR association rates differed among HLA loci in a later analysis.

The receptor was isolated from a man aged 25 to 40 in good health and CMV-seronegative. The sample comprised PBMCs. The gene calls are TRBV28 and TRBJ2-7; 7 nucleotides line up with TRBD1. CDR3 region: CASIRQGTYEQYF. The CDR3 DNA follows: TGTGCCAGCATTAGACAGGGAACCTACGAGCAGTACTTC.